This T cell receptor beta chain was sequenced during a study of shared clonotypes between healthy human individuals. Points from the study as a whole: Naive CD4 clonotypes were shared across several donors at around 5.4%.

HIV-negative, healthy adults without recent acute infections or vaccinations were the donors. This clone was seen more than once but under ten times. The target antigen is unknown. The input for sorted-subset replicate PCRs was around 0.2 ug DNA, around 27,000 T cell genomes. In the study's own analysis: With immunoSEQ giving junction-only sequences and no quality scores, filtering differed. Here immunoSEQ multiplex PCR was the method, and the copy in TCRdb shows in-frame clones only, minus some. That table furnishes V, J and clone size, whereas the DNA furnished D and trimming. The sample lists more than 80,000 clones; about 68% were seen once. The CDR3 consists of 15 residues. Per the germline V gene, CDR1 is MDHEN and CDR2 is SYDVKM. The V end lost 1 base, the J end lost 1 base, and 8 bases lay between the germline ends.

Sequenced material: memory CD8+ T cells sorted from blood. Subset specified: CD45RO+ cells pooled with CCR7-negative TemRA cells. V is TRBV28 and J is TRBJ1-5; D might be TRBD1 (6 bases). This clonotype was obtained from a man aged 25-45 years in good health. Here the CDR3 reads CASSLLTGSNQPQHF. CDR3 coding DNA: TGTGCCAGCAGTTTATTAACAGGGAGCAATCAGCCCCAGCATTTT.